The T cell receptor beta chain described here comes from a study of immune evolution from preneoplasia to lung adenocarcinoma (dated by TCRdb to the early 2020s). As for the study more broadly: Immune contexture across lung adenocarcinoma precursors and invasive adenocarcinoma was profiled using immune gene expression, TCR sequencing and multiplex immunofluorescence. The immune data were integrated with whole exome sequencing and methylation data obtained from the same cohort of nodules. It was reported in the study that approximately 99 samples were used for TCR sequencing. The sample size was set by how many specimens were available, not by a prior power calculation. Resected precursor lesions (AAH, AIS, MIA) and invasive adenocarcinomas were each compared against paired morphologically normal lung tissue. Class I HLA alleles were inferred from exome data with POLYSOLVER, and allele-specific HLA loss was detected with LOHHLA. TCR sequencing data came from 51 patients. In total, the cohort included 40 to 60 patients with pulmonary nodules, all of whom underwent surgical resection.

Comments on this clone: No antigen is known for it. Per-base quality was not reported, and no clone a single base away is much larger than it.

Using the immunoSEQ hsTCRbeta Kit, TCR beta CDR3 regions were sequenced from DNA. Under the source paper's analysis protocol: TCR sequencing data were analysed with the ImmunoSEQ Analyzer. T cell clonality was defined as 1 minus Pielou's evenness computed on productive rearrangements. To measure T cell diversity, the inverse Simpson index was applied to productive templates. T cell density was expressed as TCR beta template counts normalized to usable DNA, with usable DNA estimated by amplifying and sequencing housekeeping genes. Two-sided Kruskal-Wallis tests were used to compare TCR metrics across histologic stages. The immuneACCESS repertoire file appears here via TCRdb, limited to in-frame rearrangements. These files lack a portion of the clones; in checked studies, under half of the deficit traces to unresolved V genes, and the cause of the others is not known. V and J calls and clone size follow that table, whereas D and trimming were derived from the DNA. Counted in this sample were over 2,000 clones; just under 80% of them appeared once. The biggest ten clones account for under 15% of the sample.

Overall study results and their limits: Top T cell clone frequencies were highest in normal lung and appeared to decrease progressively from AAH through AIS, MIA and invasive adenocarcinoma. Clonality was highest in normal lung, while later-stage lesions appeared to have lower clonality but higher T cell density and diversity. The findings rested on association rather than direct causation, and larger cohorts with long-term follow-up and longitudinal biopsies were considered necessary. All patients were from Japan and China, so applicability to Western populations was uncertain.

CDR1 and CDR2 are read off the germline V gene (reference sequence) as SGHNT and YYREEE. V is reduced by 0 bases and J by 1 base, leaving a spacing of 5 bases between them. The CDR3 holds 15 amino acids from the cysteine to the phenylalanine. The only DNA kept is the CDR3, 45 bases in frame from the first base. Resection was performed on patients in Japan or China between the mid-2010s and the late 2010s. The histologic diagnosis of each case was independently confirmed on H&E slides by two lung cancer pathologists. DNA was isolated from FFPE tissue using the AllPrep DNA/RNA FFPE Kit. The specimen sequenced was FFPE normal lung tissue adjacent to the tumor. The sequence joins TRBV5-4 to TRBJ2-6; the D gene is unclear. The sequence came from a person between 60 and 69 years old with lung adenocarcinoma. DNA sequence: TGTGCCAGCAGCTTGGACTTTTCTGGGGCCAACGTCCTGACTTTC. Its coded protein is CASSLDFSGANVLTF.